The 15 T cell receptor beta chains presented below share a single source sample, sequenced in a study of T cell changes during pregnancy in multiple sclerosis. Assay: immunoSEQ multiplex PCR; the TCRdb copy retains only in-frame clones and omits some. The sample contains about 40,000 clones, 85% to 95% of which appear only once. The sequences come from CD4+ T cells from peripheral blood mononuclear cells, collected before pregnancy. The receptors were gathered from a female donor with multiple sclerosis, enrolled in a pregnancy study.

Within the sample, this clone is medium-sized. The J gene is TRBJ2-2, the V gene TRBV5-4, with TRBD2 matching over 14 bases. The CDR3 runs 18 residues. From germline, CDR1 is SGHNT and CDR2 YYREEE (reference sequence). V gave up 3 bases and J gave up 5 bases; unmatched junction bases: 9. DNA for the CDR3: TGTGCCAGCAGCTCCGCCGGGACTAGCGGGAGTGGAACCGGGGAGCTGTTTTTT. The encoded protein is CASSSAGTSGSGTGELFF. The variable domain in full, with the rest retrieved from reference TRBV5-4 and TRBJ2-2, is ETGVTQSPTHLIKTRGQQVTLRCSSQSGHNTVSWYQQALGQGPQFIFQYYREEENGRGNFPPRFSGLQFPNYSSELNVNALELDDSALYLCASSSAGTSGSGTGELFFGEGSRLTVL.

The chain employs TRBV5-1 and TRBJ2-5, with D tentatively TRBD2 (6 bases). V lost 0 bases and J 5 bases, leaving 11 bases between the germline ends. The CDR3 has 14 residues. Germline V lookup: CDR1 SGHRS, CDR2 YFSETQ. The CDR3 is CASSLVAGPETQYF. CDR3 nucleotides: TGCGCCAGCAGCTTGGTGGCGGGACCGGAGACCCAGTACTTC.

The genes are TRBV28 and TRBJ2-1; D remains unclear. The germline V and J ends were trimmed by 6 bases and 6 bases, with 6 bases remaining between them. This CDR3 spans 11 amino acids. Germline values: CDR1 MDHEN, CDR2 SYDVKM. CDR3 protein: CASSPFNEQFF. CDR3 DNA sequence: TGTGCCAGCAGCCCATTCAATGAGCAGTTCTTC.

This chain links TRBV14 with TRBJ2-7; D uncertain. The CDR3 length is 14 residues. Deletions cut 0 bases from V and 0 bases from J, with 6 bases between. The germline CDR1 and CDR2 sequences are SGHDN and FVKESK. CDR3 in amino acids: CASSQDLRSYEQYF. The CDR3 DNA sequence: TGTGCCAGCAGCCAAGACCTTCGCTCCTACGAGCAGTACTTC.

The V call is TRBV25-1, the J call TRBJ2-7, with D perhaps TRBD1 (5 bases). This CDR3 contains 15 residues. Germline CDR1 and CDR2: MGHDK and SYGVNS. V was pared by 7 bases and J by 3 bases, with 19 bases between. The CDR3: CASTKRGSELYEQYF. The CDR3 DNA is TGTGCCAGCACCAAAAGGGGCTCGGAGCTCTACGAGCAGTACTTC.

This clone was detected only a few times. The chain carries TRBV4-1 and TRBJ1-2; 9 bases line up with TRBD1. Germline CDR1 MGHRA, CDR2 YSYEKL. V shed 6 bases, J shed 2 bases, and the junction held 10 bases outside the gene matches. This CDR3 comprises 16 residues. The chain's CDR3 is CASRPQGAYGNYGYTF. The CDR3 DNA follows: TGCGCCAGCAGACCACAGGGGGCCTACGGAAACTATGGCTACACCTTC.

The gene calls are TRBV6-6 and TRBJ2-5, with D tentatively TRBD2 (6 bases). This CDR3 has 15 amino acids. The V end lost 0 bases, the J end lost 6 bases, and 14 bases lay between the germline ends. CDR1 is MNHNY, CDR2 SVGAGI, per germline (reference sequence). CDR3 DNA sequence: TGTGCCAGCAGTTACTCGCGGGGAAGGGGAAAGACCCAGTACTTC. It is translated as CASSYSRGRGKTQYF.

The V call is TRBV12-2, the J call TRBJ1-2. TRBV12-2 is labeled a pseudogene. CDR3 size: 15 residues. The CDR3 DNA reads as TGTGCAAGTCGGGAGGCGGACGGATTTTCCTATGGCTACACCTTC. Its protein product is CASREADGFSYGYTF.

The V gene is TRBV5-1, the J gene TRBJ2-7, with TRBD1 identical over 7 bases. The germline V gene encodes CDR1 SGHRS and CDR2 YFSETQ. This CDR3 is 13 amino acids long. V dropped 3 bases and J dropped 4; count of bases not matched to a gene: 4. CDR3 DNA: TGCGCCAGCAGCTCAGGGGGATCATACGAGCAGTACTTC. As protein: CASSSGGSYEQYF.

The chain combines TRBV19 with TRBJ1-1; D unclear. V lost 7 bases and J lost 3, with 18 bases in between. Looked up from germline, CDR1 is LNHDA and CDR2 is SQIVND (reference sequence). The CDR3 has 15 amino acids. CDR3 amino acids: CASTKGVRRDTEAFF. The DNA for the CDR3 is TGTGCCAGTACCAAAGGAGTAAGGCGGGACACTGAAGCTTTCTTT.

The gene calls are TRBV7-3 and TRBJ2-5; the D gene is possibly TRBD2 (5 bases). The CDR3 spans 15 residues. V was clipped by 5 bases and J by 8 bases, with 21 bases between them. Germline V CDR1 and CDR2: SGHTA, FQGTGA. The DNA for the CDR3 is TGTGCCAGCAGCGCGGTCCCTGGCGGGTTCCTTACCCAGTACTTC. Protein sequence: CASSAVPGGFLTQYF. The full variable domain, with the rest looked up from reference TRBV7-3 and TRBJ2-5, is GAGVSQTPSNKVTEKGKYVELRCDPISGHTALYWYRQSLGQGPEFLIYFQGTGAADDSGLPNDRFFAVRPEGSVSTLKIQRTERGDSAVYLCASSAVPGGFLTQYFGPGTRLLVL.

A note on this clone: The junction differs from germline at one of its ends, possibly a read error. This chain links TRBV7-9 with TRBJ2-1; a weak D match, TRBD2 (6 bases). The CDR3 has 14 amino acids. CDR1 is SEHNR and CDR2 is FQNEAQ in the germline V gene (reference sequence). Here the CDR3 reads CASSWAGLPNERFF. For the CDR3, the DNA is TGTGCCAGCAGCTGGGCGGGACTCCCCAATGAGCGGTTCTTC. Full variable domain (remainder filled in from reference TRBV7-9 and TRBJ2-1): DTGVSQNPRHKITKRGQNVTFRCDPISEHNRLYWYRQTLGQGPEFLTYFQNEAQLEKSRLLSDRFSAERPKGSFSTLEIQRTEQGDSAMYLCASSWAGLPNERFFGPGTRLTVL.

CDR3 DNA sequence: TGCGCCAGCAGCCAAAGCGGTGCGGGGGGCACAGATACGCAGTATTTT. Protein product: CASSQSGAGGTDTQYF. The rearrangement uses TRBV4-3 and TRBJ2-3, with 7 positions matching TRBD2. Germline lookup yields CDR1 LGHNA and CDR2 YSLEER. The V segment lost 2 bases and the J segment 1 base; nucleotides outside the gene matches: 6. This CDR3 is 16 amino acids long.

The chain has TRBV19 and TRBJ1-5; 9 bases agree with TRBD1. V was clipped by 3 bases and J by 6 bases; unmatched bases: 3. CDR3 size: 14 residues. Germline CDR1 reads LNHDA; CDR2 reads SQIVND (reference sequence). The CDR3 here is CASSIGTGSQPQHF. The CDR3 DNA follows: TGTGCCAGTAGTATCGGGACAGGGAGTCAGCCCCAGCATTTT.

The rearrangement links TRBV7-2 to TRBJ1-5, with D possibly TRBD1 on 5 matching bases. V dropped 2 bases and J dropped 7 bases, with 9 bases sitting between them. CDR3 size: 13 residues. Germline V gene sequence: CDR1 SGHTA, CDR2 FQGNSA. The DNA of the CDR3 is TGTGCCAGCAGCTTATGGGGGGAACAGCCCCAGCATTTT. It yields the protein CASSLWGEQPQHF.